Listed below are T cell receptor beta chains from one sample, sequenced in a study of patients and donors after allogeneic stem cell transplantation. TCRdb re-called the RT-PCR reads through MiXCR, storing one row per CDR3 protein. Here the sample spans approximately 220,000 distinct CDR3 sequences, 38% being singletons. Sequencing was carried out using blood, either unsorted or a sorted T cell fraction (not recorded which). These receptors were collected from a human donor who was either an allogeneic HSCT recipient or a stem cell or donor lymphocyte infusion donor (not recorded which). It is not recorded whose cells these are; they may come from a transplant donor. CDR3s include the opening cysteine and the closing phenylalanine or tryptophan. The D gene is left open where the match is weak. The listing skips clone size in some rows; elsewhere it reads once, few, many or a size class.

d_gene: TRBD1
v_gene: TRBV5-1
j_gene: TRBJ2-1
abundance: -
CDR3nt: TGCGCCAGCAGCTTGATCCTGCAGGGGGCTGCCTACAATGAGCAGTTCTTC
CDR3aa: CASSLILQGAAYNEQFF

d_gene: -
v_gene: TRBV20-1
j_gene: TRBJ1-5
abundance: many
CDR3nt: TGCAGTGCTGTTTTGGGTGGTTTGCCCCAGCATTTT
CDR3aa: CSAVLGGLPQHF

d_gene: -
v_gene: TRBV12-3/TRBV12-4
j_gene: TRBJ1-6
abundance: -
CDR3nt: TGTGCCAGCCGGGGGAGGGCAGGTAACTCACCCCTCCACTTT
CDR3aa: CASRGRAGNSPLHF

d_gene: -
v_gene: TRBV2
j_gene: TRBJ2-1
abundance: -
CDR3nt: TGTGCCAGCAGTACCCCAGGGGACACATACTACAATGAGCAGTTCTTC
CDR3aa: CASSTPGDTYYNEQFF

d_gene: -
v_gene: TRBV12-3/TRBV12-4
j_gene: TRBJ1-1
abundance: -
CDR3nt: TGTGCCAGCAGTGGGACTGCTACTGAAGCTTTCTTT
CDR3aa: CASSGTATEAFF

d_gene: -
v_gene: TRBV18
j_gene: TRBJ2-1
abundance: -
CDR3nt: TGTGCCAGCTGGATGGCAGGGAGAAATGAGCAGTTCTTC
CDR3aa: CASWMAGRNEQFF

d_gene: -
v_gene: TRBV28
j_gene: TRBJ2-3
abundance: -
CDR3nt: TGTGCCAGCACCGACCGGGGTACCCGAGGTGATACGCAGTATTTT
CDR3aa: CASTDRGTRGDTQYF

d_gene: -
v_gene: TRBV12-3/TRBV12-4
j_gene: TRBJ1-2
abundance: -
CDR3nt: TGTGCCAGCAGTTTAAGACGGGACTCCTATGGCTACACCTTC
CDR3aa: CASSLRRDSYGYTF

d_gene: TRBD1
v_gene: TRBV5-1
j_gene: TRBJ1-2
abundance: -
CDR3nt: TGCGCCAGCGGGGACAGTAATGGCTACACCTTC
CDR3aa: CASGDSNGYTF

d_gene: TRBD1
v_gene: TRBV3-1
j_gene: TRBJ1-1
abundance: -
CDR3nt: TGTGCCAGCAGCAAACGATCGGGACAGGGGCCTCGCGGTACTGAAGCTTTCTTT
CDR3aa: CASSKRSGQGPRGTEAFF

d_gene: -
v_gene: TRBV5-1
j_gene: TRBJ2-3
abundance: -
CDR3nt: TGCGCCAGCAGCTCCGCTGGACTCACCCGCACAGATACGCAGTATTTT
CDR3aa: CASSSAGLTRTDTQYF

d_gene: -
v_gene: TRBV6-5
j_gene: TRBJ1-2
abundance: few
CDR3nt: TGTGCCAGCAGTTACGTAACCGGGTATGGCTACACCTTC
CDR3aa: CASSYVTGYGYTF

d_gene: TRBD1
v_gene: TRBV12-3/TRBV12-4
j_gene: TRBJ2-2
abundance: -
CDR3nt: TGTGCCAGCAGTTTACAGGGGGAATCACGGGAGCTGTTTTTT
CDR3aa: CASSLQGESRELFF

d_gene: TRBD1
v_gene: TRBV19
j_gene: TRBJ2-2
abundance: -
CDR3nt: TGTGCCAGTAGGAGACAGGGACCGAACACCGGGGAGCTGTTTTTT
CDR3aa: CASRRQGPNTGELFF

d_gene: TRBD1
v_gene: TRBV7-9
j_gene: TRBJ1-5
abundance: -
CDR3nt: TGTGCCAGCAGCCCCTATGGACAGGGTCCTCAGCCCCAGCATTTT
CDR3aa: CASSPYGQGPQPQHF

d_gene: -
v_gene: TRBV20-1
j_gene: TRBJ2-7
abundance: few
CDR3nt: TGCAGTGCTAGAGGGGGAGAGGGGTGGTACGAGCAGTACTTC
CDR3aa: CSARGGEGWYEQYF

d_gene: -
v_gene: TRBV4-2
j_gene: TRBJ2-7
abundance: -
CDR3nt: TGTGCCAGCAGCCAAGCGGGGGTCTACGAGCAGTACTTC
CDR3aa: CASSQAGVYEQYF

d_gene: -
v_gene: TRBV29-1
j_gene: TRBJ1-1
abundance: -
CDR3nt: TGCAGCGTTGCCACGTACACTGAAGCTTTCTTT
CDR3aa: CSVATYTEAFF

d_gene: -
v_gene: TRBV6-6
j_gene: TRBJ2-3
abundance: -
CDR3nt: TGTGCCAGCAGTTACTCCGGGGCCGGGGGCGCGGGAGATACGCAGTATTTT
CDR3aa: CASSYSGAGGAGDTQYF

d_gene: -
v_gene: TRBV7-6
j_gene: TRBJ1-2
abundance: once
CDR3nt: TGTGCCAGCAGCCGTGGTGGAGGGAACGGCTACATCTTC
CDR3aa: CASSRGGGNGYIF

d_gene: -
v_gene: TRBV7-3
j_gene: TRBJ2-3
abundance: -
CDR3nt: TGTGCCAGCAGCGACCCCAATTCGCAAGATACGCAGTATTTT
CDR3aa: CASSDPNSQDTQYF

d_gene: TRBD1
v_gene: TRBV20-1
j_gene: TRBJ1-1
abundance: few
CDR3nt: TGCAGTGCTAGACTCGGGACAGGGATGAACACTGAAGCTTTCTTT
CDR3aa: CSARLGTGMNTEAFF

d_gene: -
v_gene: TRBV29-1
j_gene: TRBJ2-7
abundance: -
CDR3nt: TGCAGCGTTACAAAGGGACCCACGGCCTACGAGCAGTACTTC
CDR3aa: CSVTKGPTAYEQYF

d_gene: -
v_gene: TRBV29-1
j_gene: TRBJ2-5
abundance: few
CDR3nt: TGCAGCCACACAGTACAAGAGACCCAGTACTTC
CDR3aa: CSHTVQETQYF

d_gene: TRBD1
v_gene: TRBV12-3/TRBV12-4
j_gene: TRBJ1-1
abundance: -
CDR3nt: TGTGCCAGCACCTGGGACAGGGGAGGTACTGAAGCTTTCTTT
CDR3aa: CASTWDRGGTEAFF

d_gene: -
v_gene: TRBV5-1
j_gene: TRBJ1-1
abundance: -
CDR3nt: TGCGCCAGCAGCTTGACACCGGCATCCACTGAAGCTTTCTTT
CDR3aa: CASSLTPASTEAFF

d_gene: TRBD2
v_gene: TRBV5-1
j_gene: TRBJ2-2
abundance: once
CDR3nt: TGCGCCAGCAGCCCCCGACTAGCGGGGACCTACACCGGGGAGCTGTTTTTT
CDR3aa: CASSPRLAGTYTGELFF

d_gene: TRBD1
v_gene: TRBV3-1
j_gene: TRBJ1-2
abundance: few
CDR3nt: TGTGCCAGCAGCTCTCCCGGGACAGGGAACTATGGCTACACCTTC
CDR3aa: CASSSPGTGNYGYTF

d_gene: -
v_gene: TRBV12-3/TRBV12-4
j_gene: TRBJ2-2
abundance: few
CDR3nt: TGTGCCAGCACGAGGGCCAGGTTTTTGTCCGGGGAGCTGTTTTTT
CDR3aa: CASTRARFLSGELFF

d_gene: TRBD1
v_gene: TRBV27
j_gene: TRBJ1-5
abundance: -
CDR3nt: TGTGCCAGCAGCAGGCAGGGGGTCCCTTATAGCAATCAGCCCCAGCATTTT
CDR3aa: CASSRQGVPYSNQPQHF

d_gene: TRBD1
v_gene: TRBV6-5
j_gene: TRBJ1-1
abundance: few
CDR3nt: TGTGCCAGCAGCTCATACAGGGGGCGGACTGAAGCTTTCTTT
CDR3aa: CASSSYRGRTEAFF

d_gene: -
v_gene: TRBV7-9
j_gene: TRBJ1-2
abundance: -
CDR3nt: TGTGCCAGCAGCTTAGCACCGGAGCCAATTCACTCCGCTCGTGGCTACACCTTC
CDR3aa: CASSLAPEPIHSARGYTF

d_gene: TRBD1
v_gene: TRBV2
j_gene: TRBJ1-6
abundance: few
CDR3nt: TGTGCCAGCAGGGTCGGGACAGAAATTAAGTCCCTCCACTTT
CDR3aa: CASRVGTEIKSLHF

d_gene: -
v_gene: TRBV28
j_gene: TRBJ1-2
abundance: few
CDR3nt: TGTGCCAGCAGTTTATTACAGTGGCCGGGCACCTTC
CDR3aa: CASSLLQWPGTF

d_gene: -
v_gene: TRBV5-1
j_gene: TRBJ1-3
abundance: -
CDR3nt: TGCGCCAGCAGCTTGGGACTAACTACTGGAAACACCATATATTTT
CDR3aa: CASSLGLTTGNTIYF

d_gene: TRBD1
v_gene: TRBV12-3/TRBV12-4
j_gene: TRBJ1-2
abundance: -
CDR3nt: TGTGCCAGCAGTCCGATGGGGGGACAGAGTAACTATGGCTACACCTTC
CDR3aa: CASSPMGGQSNYGYTF

d_gene: -
v_gene: TRBV9
j_gene: TRBJ2-4
abundance: -
CDR3nt: TGTGCCAGCAGCGTAGCAGATTGGCAGGAAGGTGGCAAAAACATTCAGTACTTC
CDR3aa: CASSVADWQEGGKNIQYF

d_gene: -
v_gene: TRBV5-6
j_gene: TRBJ1-1
abundance: few
CDR3nt: TGTGCCAGCAGCTTGGAAATAGGTCAACCCACTGAAGCTTTCTTT
CDR3aa: CASSLEIGQPTEAFF

d_gene: TRBD2
v_gene: TRBV6-6
j_gene: TRBJ2-5
abundance: few
CDR3nt: TGTGCCAGCAGTTACTCGTATGGCGGGGGGCCCCAAGAGACCCAGTACTTC
CDR3aa: CASSYSYGGGPQETQYF

d_gene: -
v_gene: TRBV24-1
j_gene: TRBJ2-3
abundance: few
CDR3nt: TGTGCCACCAGTGATCCCTCGTGGCGGGCCACAGATACGCAGTATTTT
CDR3aa: CATSDPSWRATDTQYF

d_gene: -
v_gene: TRBV20-1
j_gene: TRBJ1-4
abundance: few
CDR3nt: TGCAGTGGAAGGGGGTCCTCCTGGGAAAAACTGTTTTTT
CDR3aa: CSGRGSSWEKLFF

d_gene: TRBD1
v_gene: TRBV18
j_gene: TRBJ2-7
abundance: -
CDR3nt: TGTGCCAGCTCACCATTTCCTCGCGGCGAGGGGGCGAGCTCCTACGAGCAGTACTTC
CDR3aa: CASSPFPRGEGASSYEQYF

d_gene: -
v_gene: TRBV7-2
j_gene: TRBJ1-1
abundance: few
CDR3nt: TGTGCCAGCAGCCTACCACACAGCACTGAAGCTTTCTTT
CDR3aa: CASSLPHSTEAFF